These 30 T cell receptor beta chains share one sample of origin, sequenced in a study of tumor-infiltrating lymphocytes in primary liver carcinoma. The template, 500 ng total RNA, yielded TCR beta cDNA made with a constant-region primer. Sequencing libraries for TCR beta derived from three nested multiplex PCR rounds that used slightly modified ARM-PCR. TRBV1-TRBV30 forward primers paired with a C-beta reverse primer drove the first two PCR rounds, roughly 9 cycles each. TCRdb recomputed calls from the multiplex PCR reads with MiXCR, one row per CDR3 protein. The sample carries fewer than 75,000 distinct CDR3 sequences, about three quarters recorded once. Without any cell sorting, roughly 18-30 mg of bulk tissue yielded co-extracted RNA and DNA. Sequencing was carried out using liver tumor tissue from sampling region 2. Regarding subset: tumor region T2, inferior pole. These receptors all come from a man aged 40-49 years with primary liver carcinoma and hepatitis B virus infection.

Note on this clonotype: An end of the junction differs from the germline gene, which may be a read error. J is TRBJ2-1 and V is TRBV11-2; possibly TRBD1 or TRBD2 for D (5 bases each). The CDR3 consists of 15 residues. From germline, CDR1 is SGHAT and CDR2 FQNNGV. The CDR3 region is CATRTGTSSYIEQFF. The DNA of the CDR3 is TGTGCCACCAGAACCGGGACCAGCAGCTACATTGAGCAGTTCTTC. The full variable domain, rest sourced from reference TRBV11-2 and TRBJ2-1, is EAGVAQSPRYKIIEKRQSVAFWCNPISGHATLYWYQQILGQGPKLLIQFQNNGVVDDSQLPKDRFSAERLKGVDSTLKIQPAKLEDSAVYLCATRTGTSSYIEQFFGPGTRLTVL.

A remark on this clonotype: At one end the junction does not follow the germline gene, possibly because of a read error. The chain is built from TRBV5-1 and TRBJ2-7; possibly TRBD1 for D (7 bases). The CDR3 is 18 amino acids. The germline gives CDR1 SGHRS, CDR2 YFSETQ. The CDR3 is CVSSLVGAGAGQSYEQYF. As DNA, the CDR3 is TGCGTCAGCAGCTTGGTTGGCGCAGGCGCGGGACAGTCCTACGAGCAGTACTTC.

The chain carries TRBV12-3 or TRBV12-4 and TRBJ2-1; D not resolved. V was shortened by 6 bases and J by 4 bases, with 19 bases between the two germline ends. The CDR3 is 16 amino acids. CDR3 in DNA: TGTGCCAGCAGCTGCACCGCTGGAAGCCTTTACAATGAGCAGTTCTTC. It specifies CASSCTAGSLYNEQFF.

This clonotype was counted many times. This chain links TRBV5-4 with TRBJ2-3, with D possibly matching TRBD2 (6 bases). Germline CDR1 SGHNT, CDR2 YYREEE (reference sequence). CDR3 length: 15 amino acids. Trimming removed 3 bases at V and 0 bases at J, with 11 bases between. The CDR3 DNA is TGTGCCAGCAGCTCGAGCGGAGGGAGCACAGATACGCAGTATTTT. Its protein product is CASSSSGGSTDTQYF.

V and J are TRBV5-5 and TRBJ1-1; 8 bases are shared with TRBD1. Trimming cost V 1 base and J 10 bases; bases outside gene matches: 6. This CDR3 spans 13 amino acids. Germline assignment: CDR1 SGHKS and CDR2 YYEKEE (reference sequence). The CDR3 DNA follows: TGTGCCAGCAGCTTGAGTATAACAGGGGGAGCTTTCTTT. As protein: CASSLSITGGAFF.

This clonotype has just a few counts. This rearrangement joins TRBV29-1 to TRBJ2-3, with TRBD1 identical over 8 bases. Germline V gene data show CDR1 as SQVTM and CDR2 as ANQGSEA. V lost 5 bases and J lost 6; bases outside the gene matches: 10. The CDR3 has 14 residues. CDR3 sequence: CSVSVTGASDTQYF. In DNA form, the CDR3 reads TGCAGCGTTTCCGTGACAGGGGCGTCGGATACGCAGTATTTT.

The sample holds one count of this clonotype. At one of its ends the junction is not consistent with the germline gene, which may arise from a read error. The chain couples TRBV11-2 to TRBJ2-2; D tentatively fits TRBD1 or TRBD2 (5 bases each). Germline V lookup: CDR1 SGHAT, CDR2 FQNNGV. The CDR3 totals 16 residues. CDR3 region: CASSLVGVPNTGELFF. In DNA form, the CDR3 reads TGTGCCAGCAGCTTAGTGGGGGTACCAAACACGGGGGAGCTGTTTTTT.

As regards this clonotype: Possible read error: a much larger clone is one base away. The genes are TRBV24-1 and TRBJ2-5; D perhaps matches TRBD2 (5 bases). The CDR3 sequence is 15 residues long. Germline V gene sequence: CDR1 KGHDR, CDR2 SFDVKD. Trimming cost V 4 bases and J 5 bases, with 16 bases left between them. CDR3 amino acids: CATSDPAERDETQYF. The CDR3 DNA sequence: TGTGCCACCAGTGACCCGGCCGAGAGGGATGAGACCCAGTACTTC.

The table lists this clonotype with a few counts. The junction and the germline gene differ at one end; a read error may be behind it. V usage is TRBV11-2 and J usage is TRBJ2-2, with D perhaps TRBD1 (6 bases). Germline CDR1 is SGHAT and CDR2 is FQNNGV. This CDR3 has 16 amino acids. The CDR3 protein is CVSSSRQASNTGELFF. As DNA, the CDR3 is TGTGTCAGCAGCTCCAGACAGGCTTCGAACACCGGGGAGCTGTTTTTT.

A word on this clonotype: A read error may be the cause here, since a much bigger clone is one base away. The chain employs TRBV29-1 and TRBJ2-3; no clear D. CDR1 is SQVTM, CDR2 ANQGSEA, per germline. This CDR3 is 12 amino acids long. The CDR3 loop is CTVAPSTDTQYF. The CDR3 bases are TGCACCGTTGCCCCTTCCACAGATACGCAGTATTTT.

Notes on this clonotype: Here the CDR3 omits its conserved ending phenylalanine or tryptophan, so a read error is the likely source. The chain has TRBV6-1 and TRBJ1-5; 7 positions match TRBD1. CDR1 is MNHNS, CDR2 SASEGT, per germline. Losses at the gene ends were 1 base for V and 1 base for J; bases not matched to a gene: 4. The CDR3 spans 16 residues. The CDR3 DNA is TGTGCCAGCAGTGAAGGAGGGGGCGAGAGCAATCAGCCCCAGCATCTT. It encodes CASSEGGGESNQPQHL.

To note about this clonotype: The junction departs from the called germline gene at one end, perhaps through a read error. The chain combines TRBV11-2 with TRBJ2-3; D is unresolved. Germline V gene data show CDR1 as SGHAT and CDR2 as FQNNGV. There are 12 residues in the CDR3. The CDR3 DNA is TGTGCCAACAGCGCCATCACAGATATGCAGTATTTT. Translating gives CANSAITDMQYF. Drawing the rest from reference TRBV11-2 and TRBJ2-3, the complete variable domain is EAGVAQSPRYKIIEKRQSVAFWCNPISGHATLYWYQQILGQGPKLLIQFQNNGVVDDSQLPKDRFSAERLKGVDSTLKIQPAKLEDSAVYLCANSAITDMQYFGPGTRLTVL.

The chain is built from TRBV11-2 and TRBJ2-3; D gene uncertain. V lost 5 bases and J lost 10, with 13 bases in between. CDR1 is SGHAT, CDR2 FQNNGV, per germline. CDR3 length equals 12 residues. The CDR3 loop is CASSTSTYAQYF. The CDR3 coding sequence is TGTGCCAGCAGCACCAGCACATATGCGCAGTATTTT.

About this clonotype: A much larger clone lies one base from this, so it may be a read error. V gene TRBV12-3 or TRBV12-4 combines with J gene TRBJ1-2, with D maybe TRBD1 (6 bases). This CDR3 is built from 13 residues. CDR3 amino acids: CASILTGLVGYTF. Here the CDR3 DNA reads TGTGCCAGCATTTTAACAGGGCTAGTCGGCTACACCTTC.

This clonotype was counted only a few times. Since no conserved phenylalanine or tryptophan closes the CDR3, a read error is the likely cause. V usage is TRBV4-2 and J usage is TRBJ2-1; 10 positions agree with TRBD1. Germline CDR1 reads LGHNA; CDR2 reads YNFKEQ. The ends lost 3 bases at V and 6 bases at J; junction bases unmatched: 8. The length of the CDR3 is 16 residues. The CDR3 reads CASSHAGGQGTNEQFL. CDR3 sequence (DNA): TGTGCCAGCAGCCACGCCGGGGGACAGGGGACCAATGAGCAGTTCCTC.

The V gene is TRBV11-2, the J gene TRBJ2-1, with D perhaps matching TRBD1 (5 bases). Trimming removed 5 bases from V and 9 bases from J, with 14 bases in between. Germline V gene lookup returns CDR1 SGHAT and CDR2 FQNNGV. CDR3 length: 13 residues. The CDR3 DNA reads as TGTGCCAGCAGCCCCGACAGAGTGGGTGAGCAGTTCTTC. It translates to CASSPDRVGEQFF.

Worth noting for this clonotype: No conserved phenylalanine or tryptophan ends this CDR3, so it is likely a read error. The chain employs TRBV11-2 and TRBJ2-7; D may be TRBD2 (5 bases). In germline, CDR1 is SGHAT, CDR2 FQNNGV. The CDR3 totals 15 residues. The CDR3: CASSLTSGITYEQYS. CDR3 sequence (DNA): TGTGCCAGCAGCTTAACCTCGGGGATTACCTACGAACAGTACTCC.

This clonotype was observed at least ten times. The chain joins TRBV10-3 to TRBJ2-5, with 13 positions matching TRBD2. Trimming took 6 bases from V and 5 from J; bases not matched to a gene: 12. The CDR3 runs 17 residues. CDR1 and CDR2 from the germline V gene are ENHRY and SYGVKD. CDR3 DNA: TGTGCCATCAGGGAAGGACTAGCGGGAGAAAGGGGGGAGACCCAGTACTTC. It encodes CAIREGLAGERGETQYF.

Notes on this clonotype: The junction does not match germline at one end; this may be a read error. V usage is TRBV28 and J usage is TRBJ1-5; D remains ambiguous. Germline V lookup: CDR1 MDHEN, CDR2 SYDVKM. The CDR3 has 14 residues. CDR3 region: CARSLSGINQPQHF. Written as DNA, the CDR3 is TGTGCCCGCAGTTTATCAGGAATCAATCAGCCCCAGCATTTT.

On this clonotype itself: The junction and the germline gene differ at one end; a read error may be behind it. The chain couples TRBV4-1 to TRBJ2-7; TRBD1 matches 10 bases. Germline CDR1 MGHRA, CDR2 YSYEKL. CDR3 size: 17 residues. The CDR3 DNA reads TGCGCCAGCAGCCTAGGCTTGGGGACAGGGGCCTTCTACGAGGAGTACTTC. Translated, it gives CASSLGLGTGAFYEEYF.

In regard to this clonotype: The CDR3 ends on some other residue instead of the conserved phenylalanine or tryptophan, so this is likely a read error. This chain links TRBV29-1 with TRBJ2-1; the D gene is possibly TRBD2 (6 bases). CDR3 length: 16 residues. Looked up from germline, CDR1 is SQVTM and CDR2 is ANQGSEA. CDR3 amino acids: CSVEPLAGGLYSEQFS. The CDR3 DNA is TGCAGCGTGGAACCTCTAGCAGGAGGGTTATACAGTGAGCAGTTCTCC.

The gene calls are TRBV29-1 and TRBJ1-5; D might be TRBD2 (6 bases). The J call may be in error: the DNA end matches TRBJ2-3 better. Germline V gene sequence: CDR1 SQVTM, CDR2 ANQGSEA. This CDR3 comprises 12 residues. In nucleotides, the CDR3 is TGCAGCGTTGGGGGAGGCAATGAGCCCCAGTATTTT. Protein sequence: CSVGGGNEPQYF.

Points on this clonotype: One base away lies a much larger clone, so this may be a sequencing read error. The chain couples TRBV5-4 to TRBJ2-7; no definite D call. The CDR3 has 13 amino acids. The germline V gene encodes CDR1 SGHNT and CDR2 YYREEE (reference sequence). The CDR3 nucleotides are TGTGCCAGCAGCTTGGGGGGTACCTACGACCAGTACTTC. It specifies CASSLGGTYDQYF.

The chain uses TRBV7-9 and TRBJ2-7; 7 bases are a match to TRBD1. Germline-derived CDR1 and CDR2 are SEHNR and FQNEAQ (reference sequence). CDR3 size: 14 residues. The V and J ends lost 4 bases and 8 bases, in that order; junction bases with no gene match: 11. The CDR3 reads CASSSDRDVGKQYF. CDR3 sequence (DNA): TGTGCCAGCAGCTCCGACAGGGATGTTGGGAAGCAGTACTTC.

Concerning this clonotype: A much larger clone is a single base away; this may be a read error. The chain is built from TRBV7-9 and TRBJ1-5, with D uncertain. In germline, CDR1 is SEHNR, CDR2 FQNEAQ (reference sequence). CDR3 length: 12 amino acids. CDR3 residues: CANSFEGQPQHF. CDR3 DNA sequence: TGTGCCAACAGCTTCGAAGGTCAGCCCCAGCATTTT.

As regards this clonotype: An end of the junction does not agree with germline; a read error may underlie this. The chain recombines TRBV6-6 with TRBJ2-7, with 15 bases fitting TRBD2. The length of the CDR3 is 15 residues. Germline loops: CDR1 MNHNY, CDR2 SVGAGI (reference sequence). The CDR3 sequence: CASSYGTSGRYEQYF. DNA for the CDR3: TGTGCCAGCAGTTACGGGACTAGCGGGAGGTACGAACAGTACTTC.

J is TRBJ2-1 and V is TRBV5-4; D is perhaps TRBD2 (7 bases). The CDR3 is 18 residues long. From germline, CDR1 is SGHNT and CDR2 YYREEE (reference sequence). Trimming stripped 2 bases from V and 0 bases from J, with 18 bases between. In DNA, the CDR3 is TGTGCCAGCAGCTTAGGGGGGGCGGCACGGAGCTCCTACAATGAGCAGTTCTTC. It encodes CASSLGGAARSSYNEQFF. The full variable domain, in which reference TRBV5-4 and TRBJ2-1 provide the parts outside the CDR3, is ETGVTQSPTHLIKTRGQQVTLRCSSQSGHNTVSWYQQALGQGPQFIFQYYREEENGRGNFPPRFSGLQFPNYSSELNVNALELDDSALYLCASSLGGAARSSYNEQFFGPGTRLTVL.

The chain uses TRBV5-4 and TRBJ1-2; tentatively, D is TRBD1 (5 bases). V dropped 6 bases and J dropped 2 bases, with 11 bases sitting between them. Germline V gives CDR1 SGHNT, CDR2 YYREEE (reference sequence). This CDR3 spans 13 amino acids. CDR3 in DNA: TGTGCCAGCAAGTTTCGGGGGAACTATGGCTACACCTTC. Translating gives CASKFRGNYGYTF.

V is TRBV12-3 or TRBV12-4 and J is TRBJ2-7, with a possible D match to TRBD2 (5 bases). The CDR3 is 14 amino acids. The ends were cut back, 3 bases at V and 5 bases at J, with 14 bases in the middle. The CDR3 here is CASSFAGNLNEQYF. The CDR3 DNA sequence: TGTGCCAGCAGTTTCGCGGGCAACTTGAACGAGCAGTACTTC.

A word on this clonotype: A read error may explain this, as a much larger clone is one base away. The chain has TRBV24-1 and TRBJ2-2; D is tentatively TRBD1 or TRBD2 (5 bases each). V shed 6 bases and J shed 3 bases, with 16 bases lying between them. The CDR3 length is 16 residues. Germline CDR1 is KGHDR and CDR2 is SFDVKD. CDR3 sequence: CATSHGASLYTGELFF. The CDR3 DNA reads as TGTGCCACCAGTCACGGGGCCTCCCTTTACACCGGGGAGCTGTTTTTT.